A selection of T cell receptor beta chains follows, all from one sample in a study of T-cell reconstitution after alpha-beta-depleted transplantation in children. Via MiXCR, TCRdb re-called the PCR reads, giving one row per CDR3 protein. The table includes about 200,000 distinct CDR3 sequences, approximately 15% detected once. Specimen: PBMCs, mostly from graft donor cells, collected 360 days after TCRalphabeta/CD19-depleted stem cell transplant. Receptor source: a male patient aged 2-9 years who had a stem cell transplant for acute lymphoblastic leukemia, so the T cells may come from the graft donor. Each CDR3 is given with its conserved first and last residue. The D gene is left open where the match is weak. For some rows the clone size is stated as once, few or many, or as a class when expanded; others skip it.

clone size	V gene	D gene	J gene	CDR3 protein	CDR3 DNA
.	TRBV5-6	.	TRBJ1-4	CASSDNRRINEKLFF	TGTGCCAGCAGCGACAACAGGCGCATTAATGAAAAACTGTTTTTT
few	TRBV6-2/TRBV6-3	TRBD1	TRBJ2-1	CASSSDRGKALEQFF	TGTGCCAGCAGTTCCGACAGGGGGAAGGCCCTTGAGCAGTTCTTC
.	TRBV7-6	.	TRBJ2-3	CASSLSPASTDTQYF	TGTGCCAGCAGCTTAAGTCCAGCTAGCACAGATACGCAGTATTTT
few	TRBV24-1	TRBD2	TRBJ2-1	CATSERDYPYNEQFF	TGTGCCACCAGTGAGAGGGACTACCCCTACAATGAGCAGTTCTTC
few	TRBV4-3	TRBD1	TRBJ2-7	CASSQDVGQGLYEQYF	TGCGCCAGCAGCCAAGATGTGGGACAGGGTTTATACGAGCAGTACTTC
few	TRBV20-1	.	TRBJ1-5	CSAHTGYSNQPQHF	TGCAGTGCGCATACAGGTTATAGCAATCAGCCCCAGCATTTT
.	TRBV7-9	.	TRBJ2-5	CASSPPRVETQYF	TGTGCCAGCAGCCCCCCCCGGGTGGAGACCCAGTACTTC
.	TRBV28	.	TRBJ1-2	CASSSPTGDYTF	TGTGCCAGCAGTTCCCCGACAGGCGACTACACCTTC
.	TRBV20-1	TRBD1	TRBJ2-2	CSARGRDTGELFF	TGCAGCGCGAGGGGGCGCGACACCGGGGAGCTGTTTTTT
once	TRBV12-3/TRBV12-4	.	TRBJ2-2	CASTPAARYTGELFF	TGTGCCAGCACCCCGGCAGCGAGGTACACCGGGGAGCTGTTTTTT
.	TRBV11-2	.	TRBJ1-1	CASRSVANTEAFF	TGTGCCAGCAGGTCGGTCGCGAACACTGAAGCTTTCTTT
.	TRBV6-5	.	TRBJ1-1	CASSYSPQGSDTEAFF	TGTGCCAGCAGTTACTCTCCGCAGGGGTCTGACACTGAAGCTTTCTTT
.	TRBV27	.	TRBJ2-7	CASSFRAEQYF	TGTGCCAGCAGTTTTCGGGCCGAGCAGTACTTC
.	TRBV2	TRBD2	TRBJ2-1	CASTVAGGPSHEQFF	TGTGCCAGCACCGTAGCGGGAGGGCCTTCTCATGAGCAGTTCTTC
few	TRBV7-9	.	TRBJ1-1	CASSVRDFTEAFF	TGTGCCAGCAGCGTACGGGATTTCACTGAAGCTTTCTTT
many	TRBV10-3	.	TRBJ1-2	CAISDIENPEDYGYTF	TGTGCCATCAGTGATATAGAAAATCCAGAAGACTATGGCTACACCTTC
.	TRBV29-1	.	TRBJ1-6	CRNSQDNSPLHF	TGCAGGAACAGCCAAGATAATTCACCCCTCCACTTT
few	TRBV10-3	TRBD1	TRBJ2-7	CAIRGSGTGGYEQYF	TGTGCCATCAGGGGGAGTGGGACAGGAGGCTACGAGCAGTACTTC
many	TRBV2	.	TRBJ2-1	CASSEGSYNEQFF	TGTGCCAGCAGTGAAGGCAGCTACAATGAGCAGTTCTTC
.	TRBV12-3/TRBV12-4	.	TRBJ2-1	CASSPEASVNNEQFF	TGTGCCAGCAGTCCGGAGGCTAGCGTAAACAATGAGCAGTTCTTC
few	TRBV9	TRBD1	TRBJ2-2	CASSVATSVGTGLRRTPVGQLFF	TGTGCCAGCAGCGTAGCTACGTCTGTTGGGACAGGGCTAAGAAGAACACCGGTGGGGCAGCTGTTTTTT
few	TRBV9	.	TRBJ2-7	CASSDGDGGITYSYEQYF	TGTGCCAGCAGCGATGGGGATGGGGGAATAACTTATTCCTACGAGCAGTACTTC
.	TRBV5-6	.	TRBJ1-1	CASSLVGAGSTEAFF	TGTGCCAGCAGCTTGGTAGGGGCAGGGAGCACTGAAGCTTTCTTT
few	TRBV29-1	TRBD2	TRBJ2-7	CSVRGRTSYGEQYF	TGCAGCGTTAGGGGCAGGACTAGCTACGGGGAGCAGTACTTC
.	TRBV7-2	.	TRBJ2-5	CASSLGVWETQYF	TGTGCCAGCAGCTTAGGTGTTTGGGAGACCCAGTACTTC
few	TRBV7-2	.	TRBJ2-3	CASSLRTLATGTDTQYF	TGTGCCAGCAGCTTAAGGACCCTAGCGACTGGCACAGATACGCAGTATTTT
few	TRBV7-2	TRBD1	TRBJ2-5	CASSYGQGARNQETQYF	TGTGCCAGCAGCTACGGACAGGGGGCGCGAAACCAAGAGACCCAGTACTTC
.	TRBV28	TRBD2	TRBJ2-1	CASTSLWGGSSYNEQFF	TGTGCCAGCACCTCCCTCTGGGGGGGGAGCTCCTACAATGAGCAGTTCTTC
.	TRBV6-2/TRBV6-3	.	TRBJ2-7	CASSPRMGFPYEQYF	TGTGCCAGCAGTCCCCGGATGGGGTTCCCCTACGAGCAGTACTTC
.	TRBV19	.	TRBJ2-2	CASSIEGGRGTGELFF	TGTGCCAGTAGTATAGAAGGGGGACGGGGCACCGGGGAGCTGTTTTTT
few	TRBV18	TRBD2	TRBJ2-1	CASSPPTGGEQFF	TGTGCCAGCTCACCACCAACGGGGGGTGAGCAGTTCTTC
.	TRBV19	.	TRBJ2-6	CASSSGATSGANVLTF	TGTGCCAGTAGTTCGGGGGCCACCTCTGGGGCCAACGTCCTGACTTTC
many	TRBV12-3/TRBV12-4	TRBD1	TRBJ2-7	CASSTPGTGDASGQYF	TGTGCCAGCAGTACCCCCGGGACAGGGGACGCCTCAGGGCAGTACTTC